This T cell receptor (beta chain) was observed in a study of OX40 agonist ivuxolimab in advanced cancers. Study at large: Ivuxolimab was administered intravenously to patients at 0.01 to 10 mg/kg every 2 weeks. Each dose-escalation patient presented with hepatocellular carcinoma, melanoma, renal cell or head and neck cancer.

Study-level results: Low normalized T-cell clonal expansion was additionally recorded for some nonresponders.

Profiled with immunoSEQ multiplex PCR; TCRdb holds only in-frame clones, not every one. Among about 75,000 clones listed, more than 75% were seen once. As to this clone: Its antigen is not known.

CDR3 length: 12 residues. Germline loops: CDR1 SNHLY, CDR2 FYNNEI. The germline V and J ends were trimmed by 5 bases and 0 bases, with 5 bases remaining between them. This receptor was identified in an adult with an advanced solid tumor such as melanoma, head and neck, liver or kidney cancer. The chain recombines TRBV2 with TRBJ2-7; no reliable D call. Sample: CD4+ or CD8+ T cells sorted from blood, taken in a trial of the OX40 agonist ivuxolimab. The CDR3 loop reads CASSSLSYEQYF. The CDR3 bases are TGTGCCAGCAGTTCTCTCTCCTACGAGCAGTACTTC.